The clone carrying this T cell receptor beta chain was found once. The data are from a study of OX40 agonist ivuxolimab in advanced cancers. CDR3 length equals 13 residues. The V end lost 0 bases, the J end lost 7 bases, and 10 bases lay between the germline ends. Germline V lookup: CDR1 WSHSY, CDR2 SAAADI. It was autoimmune disease history or systemic immunosuppression that excluded patients. Method: immunoSEQ multiplex PCR; TCRdb's copy keeps in-frame clones and lacks some. Of some 35,000 clones in the sample, around four fifths were seen once. This TCR was recovered from an adult with an advanced solid tumor such as melanoma, head and neck, liver or kidney cancer. Sample: CD4+ or CD8+ T cells sorted from blood, taken in a trial of the OX40 agonist ivuxolimab. V and J are TRBV10-2 and TRBJ2-7; weak D call: TRBD2 (6 bases). The CDR3 protein is CASSESGSGEQYF. The CDR3 region has the DNA TGCGCCAGCAGTGAGTCGGGAAGCGGGGAGCAGTACTTC.